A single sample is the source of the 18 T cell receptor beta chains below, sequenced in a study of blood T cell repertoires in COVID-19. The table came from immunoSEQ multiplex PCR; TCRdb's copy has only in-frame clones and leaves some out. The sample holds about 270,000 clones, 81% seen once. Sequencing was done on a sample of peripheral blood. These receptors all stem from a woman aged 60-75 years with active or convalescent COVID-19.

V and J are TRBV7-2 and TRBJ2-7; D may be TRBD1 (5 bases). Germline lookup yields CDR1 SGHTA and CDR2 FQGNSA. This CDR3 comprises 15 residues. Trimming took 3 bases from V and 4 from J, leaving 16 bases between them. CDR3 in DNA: TGTGCCAGCAGCTTGTTAGGGGATATCGAATACGAGCAGTACTTC. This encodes CASSLLGDIEYEQYF. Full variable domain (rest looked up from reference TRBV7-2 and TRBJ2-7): GAGVSQSPSNKVTEKGKDVELRCDPISGHTALYWYRQSLGQGLEFLIYFQGNSAPDKSGLPSDRFSAERTGGSVSTLTIQRTQQEDSAVYLCASSLLGDIEYEQYFGPGTRLTVT.

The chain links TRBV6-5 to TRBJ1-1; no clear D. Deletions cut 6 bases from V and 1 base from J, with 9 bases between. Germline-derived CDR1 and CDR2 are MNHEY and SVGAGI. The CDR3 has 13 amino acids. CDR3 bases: TGTGCCAGCAGACATAATAAGAACACTGAAGCTTTCTTT. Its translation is CASRHNKNTEAFF.

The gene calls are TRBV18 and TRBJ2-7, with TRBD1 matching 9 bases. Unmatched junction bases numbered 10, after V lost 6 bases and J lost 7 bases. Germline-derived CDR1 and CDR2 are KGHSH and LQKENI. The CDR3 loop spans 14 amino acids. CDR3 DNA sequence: TGTGCCAGCTCTCGGGGGACAGGGCCCCGGGAGCAGTACTTC. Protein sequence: CASSRGTGPREQYF.

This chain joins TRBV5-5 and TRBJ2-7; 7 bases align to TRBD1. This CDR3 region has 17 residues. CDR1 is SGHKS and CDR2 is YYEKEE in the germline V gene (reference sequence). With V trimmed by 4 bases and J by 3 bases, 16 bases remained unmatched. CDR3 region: CASSKTSYRDRDYEQYF. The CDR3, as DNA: TGTGCCAGCAGCAAAACCTCTTACCGGGACAGAGACTACGAGCAGTACTTC. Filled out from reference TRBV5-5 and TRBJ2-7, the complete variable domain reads DAGVTQSPTHLIKTRGQQVTLRCSPISGHKSVSWYQQVLGQGPQFIFQYYEKEERGRGNFPDRFSARQFPNYSSELNVNALLLGDSALYLCASSKTSYRDRDYEQYFGPGTRLTVT.

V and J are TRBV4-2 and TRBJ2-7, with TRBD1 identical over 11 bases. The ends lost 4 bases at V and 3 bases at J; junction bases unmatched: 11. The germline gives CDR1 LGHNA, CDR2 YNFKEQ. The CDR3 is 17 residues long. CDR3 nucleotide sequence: TGTGCCAGCAGCCCGACCTCTTCCGGGACAGGGGGCTACGAGCAGTACTTC. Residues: CASSPTSSGTGGYEQYF.

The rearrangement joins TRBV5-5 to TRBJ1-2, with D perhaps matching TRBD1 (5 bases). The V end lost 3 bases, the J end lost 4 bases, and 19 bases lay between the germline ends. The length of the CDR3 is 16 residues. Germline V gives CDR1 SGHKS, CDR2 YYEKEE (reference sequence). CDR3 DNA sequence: TGTGCCAGCAGCTCAACGCGGACACCCCGATTCTATGGCTACACCTTC. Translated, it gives CASSSTRTPRFYGYTF.

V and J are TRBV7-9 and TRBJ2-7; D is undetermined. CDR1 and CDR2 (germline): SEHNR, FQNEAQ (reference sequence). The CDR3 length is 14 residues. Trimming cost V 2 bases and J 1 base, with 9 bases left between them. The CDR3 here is CASSLSSGSYEQYF. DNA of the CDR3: TGTGCCAGCAGCTTAAGTTCGGGTTCCTACGAGCAGTACTTC. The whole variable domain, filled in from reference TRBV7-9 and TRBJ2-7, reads DTGVSQNPRHKITKRGQNVTFRCDPISEHNRLYWYRQTLGQGPEFLTYFQNEAQLEKSRLLSDRFSAERPKGSFSTLEIQRTEQGDSAMYLCASSLSSGSYEQYFGPGTRLTVT.

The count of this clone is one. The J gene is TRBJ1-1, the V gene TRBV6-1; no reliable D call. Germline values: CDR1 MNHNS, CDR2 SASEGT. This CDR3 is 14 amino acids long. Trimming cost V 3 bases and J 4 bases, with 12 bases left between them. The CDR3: CASSDLVAATEAFF. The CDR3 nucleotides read TGTGCCAGCAGTGATTTGGTGGCCGCCACTGAAGCTTTCTTT.

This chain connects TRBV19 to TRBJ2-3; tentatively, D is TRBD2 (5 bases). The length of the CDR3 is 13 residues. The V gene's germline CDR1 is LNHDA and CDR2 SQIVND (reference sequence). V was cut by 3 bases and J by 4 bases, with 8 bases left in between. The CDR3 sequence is CASSIAGPDTQYF. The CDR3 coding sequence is TGTGCCAGTAGTATCGCGGGCCCAGATACGCAGTATTTT.

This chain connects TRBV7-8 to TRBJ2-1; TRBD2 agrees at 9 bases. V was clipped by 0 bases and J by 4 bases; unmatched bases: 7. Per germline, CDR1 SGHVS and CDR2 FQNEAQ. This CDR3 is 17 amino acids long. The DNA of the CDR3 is TGTGCCAGCAGCTTAGCGGGGGCGGGGGGGCAGTACAATGAGCAGTTCTTC. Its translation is CASSLAGAGGQYNEQFF.

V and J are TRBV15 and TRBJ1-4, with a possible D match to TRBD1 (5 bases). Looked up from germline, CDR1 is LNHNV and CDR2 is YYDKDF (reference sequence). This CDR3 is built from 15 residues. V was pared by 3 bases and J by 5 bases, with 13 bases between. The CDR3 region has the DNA TGTGCCACCAGCAGGGAGGGGCGGGGAAATGAAAAACTGTTTTTT. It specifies CATSREGRGNEKLFF.

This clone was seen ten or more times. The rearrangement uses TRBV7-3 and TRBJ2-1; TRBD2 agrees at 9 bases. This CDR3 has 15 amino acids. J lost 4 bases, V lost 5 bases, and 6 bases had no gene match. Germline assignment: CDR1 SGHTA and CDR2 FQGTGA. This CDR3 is CASSPRSGGYNEQFF. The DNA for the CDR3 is TGTGCCAGCAGCCCCCGTAGCGGGGGATACAATGAGCAGTTCTTC.

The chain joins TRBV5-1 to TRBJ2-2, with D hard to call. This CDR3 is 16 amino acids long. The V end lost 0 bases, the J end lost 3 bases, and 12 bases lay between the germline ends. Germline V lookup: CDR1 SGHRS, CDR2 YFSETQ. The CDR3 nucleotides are TGCGCCAGCAGCTTGGACCTAAAAGCTTACACCGGGGAGCTGTTTTTT. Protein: CASSLDLKAYTGELFF. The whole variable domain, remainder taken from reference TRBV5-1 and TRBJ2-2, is KAGVTQTPRYLIKTRGQQVTLSCSPISGHRSVSWYQQTPGQGLQFLFEYFSETQRNKGNFPGRFSGRQFSNSRSEMNVSTLELGDSALYLCASSLDLKAYTGELFFGEGSRLTVL.

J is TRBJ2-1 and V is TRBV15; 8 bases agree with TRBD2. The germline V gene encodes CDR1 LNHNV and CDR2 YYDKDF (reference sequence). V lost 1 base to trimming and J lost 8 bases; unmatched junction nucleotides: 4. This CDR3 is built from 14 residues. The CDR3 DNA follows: TGTGCCACCAGCAGAGTCGGGGGGGCCGATGAGCAGTTCTTC. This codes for CATSRVGGADEQFF.

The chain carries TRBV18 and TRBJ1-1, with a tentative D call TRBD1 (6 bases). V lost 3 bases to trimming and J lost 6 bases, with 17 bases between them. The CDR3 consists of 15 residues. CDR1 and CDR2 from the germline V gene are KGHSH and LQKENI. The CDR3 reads CASSPRGGASAEAFF. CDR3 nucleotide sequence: TGTGCCAGCTCACCTCGGGGGGGGGCGTCTGCTGAAGCTTTCTTT.

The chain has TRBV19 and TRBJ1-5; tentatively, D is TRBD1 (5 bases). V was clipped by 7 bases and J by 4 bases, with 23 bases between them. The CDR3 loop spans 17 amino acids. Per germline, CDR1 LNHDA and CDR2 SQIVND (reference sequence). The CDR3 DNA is TGTGCCAGTACCCGAGACCCCAGGGCAGTCTTTAATCAGCCCCAGCATTTT. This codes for CASTRDPRAVFNQPQHF.

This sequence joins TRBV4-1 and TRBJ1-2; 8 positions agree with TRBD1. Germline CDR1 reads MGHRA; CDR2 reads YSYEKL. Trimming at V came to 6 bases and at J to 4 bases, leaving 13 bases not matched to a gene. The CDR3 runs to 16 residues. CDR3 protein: CASSQTGEGFLYGYTF. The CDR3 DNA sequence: TGCGCCAGCAGTCAGACAGGGGAGGGTTTTCTCTATGGCTACACCTTC.

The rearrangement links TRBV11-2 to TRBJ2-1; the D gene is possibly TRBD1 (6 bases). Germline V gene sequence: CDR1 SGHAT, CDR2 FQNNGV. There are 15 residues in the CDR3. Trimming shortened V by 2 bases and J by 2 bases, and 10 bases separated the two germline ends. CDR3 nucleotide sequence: TGTGCCAGCAGCTTACAGGGACAACCCTACAATGAGCAGTTCTTC. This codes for CASSLQGQPYNEQFF.